The TCR beta chain described here comes from a study of T cell responses to AZD1222 COVID-19 vaccine. Regarding the study as a whole: Repertoires were collected only later (after the peak T cell response had occurred). Spike-specific TCR breadth and depth went up after people got two AZD1222 doses. The sample set comprised mostly white British donors with more females, and clonal diversity was possibly underestimated. The reported proportion of spike-specific TCRs targeting unmutated variant regions was nearly half.

Germline CDR1 ENHRY, CDR2 SYGVKD. CDR3 size: 19 residues. Sequencing used immunoSEQ multiplex PCR; TCRdb keeps in-frame clones, though not all of them. The repertoire holds 95,000 to 100,000 clones, with roughly 90% as singletons. Worth noting for this clone: Its antigen is as yet unknown. One junction end does not reproduce the germline sequence, and a read error may be involved.

The V call is TRBV10-3, the J call TRBJ1-4; 7 bases map to TRBD1. The starting material was peripheral blood, obtained on day 0 of AZD1222 vaccination. The sequence came from an adult in good health. The CDR3 sequence: CAISEFPGQTNSTNEKLFF. CDR3 coding DNA: TGTGCCATCAGTGAGTTCCCGGGACAGACGAATTCAACAAATGAAAAACTGTTTTTT.